Below are 16 T cell receptor beta chains sequenced from a single sample in a study of T cells in localized non-small cell lung cancer. Sequenced by immunoSEQ multiplex PCR; TCRdb stores in-frame clones only, minus some. The sample has about 24,000 clones, around 90% seen once. Material: peripheral blood, obtained before any cancer treatment. The receptors were sampled from a man aged 35-75 years with stage I squamous cell lung carcinoma.

The chain carries TRBV6-1 and TRBJ1-1, with D possibly TRBD1 on 5 matching bases. Trimming took off 4 bases at V and 5 bases at J, with 14 bases between the two ends. There are 14 residues in the CDR3. Germline V gene sequence: CDR1 MNHNS, CDR2 SASEGT. The CDR3 DNA reads TGTGCCAGCAGTGGACACGAGGGGAGGACTGAAGCTTTCTTT. It translates to CASSGHEGRTEAFF.

This clone was observed a few times. V gene TRBV5-4 combines with J gene TRBJ2-7, with TRBD1 identical over 8 bases. The CDR3 has 12 residues. V lost 3 bases and J lost 9; bases outside the gene matches: 5. Germline V gives CDR1 SGHNT, CDR2 YYREEE (reference sequence). CDR3 nucleotide sequence: TGTGCCAGCAGCTCAGGACAGGGTGGGCAGTACTTC. This gives the protein CASSSGQGGQYF.

This clone has a handful of counts. V and J are TRBV11-2 and TRBJ1-6, with D unresolved. Trimming pared 3 bases from V and 7 bases from J, leaving 4 bases between. Germline V CDR1 and CDR2: SGHAT, FQNNGV. This CDR3 spans 12 amino acids. Here the CDR3 reads CASSFENSPLHF. The CDR3, as DNA: TGTGCCAGCAGCTTCGAGAATTCACCCCTCCACTTT.

The rearrangement links TRBV10-2 to TRBJ1-3; no firm D call. Germline CDR1 WSHSY, CDR2 SAAADI. V was clipped by 7 bases and J by 0 bases, with 10 bases between them. This CDR3 comprises 14 residues. CDR3 in DNA: TGCGCCAGCAAGTCCCAAGCCTCTGGAAACACCATATATTTT. This encodes CASKSQASGNTIYF.

V usage is TRBV4-2 and J usage is TRBJ2-1; D not certain. Germline CDR1 LGHNA, CDR2 YNFKEQ. The CDR3 contains 17 residues. V gave up 0 bases and J gave up 0 bases, with 12 bases separating them. CDR3 loop: CASSQEKVGNSYNEQFF. In nucleotides, the CDR3 is TGTGCCAGCAGCCAAGAAAAGGTAGGCAACTCCTACAATGAGCAGTTCTTC.

This rearrangement joins TRBV28 to TRBJ2-2, with D unclear. CDR1 and CDR2 (germline): MDHEN, SYDVKM. Trimming stripped 7 bases from V and 4 bases from J, with 10 bases between. The CDR3 contains 13 residues. CDR3 bases: TGTGCCAGCATGATCCAGCCCACCGGGGAGCTGTTTTTT. This sequence encodes CASMIQPTGELFF.

The genes are TRBV30 and TRBJ2-1; TRBD2 might be the D (6 bases). This CDR3 region has 15 residues. Germline lookup yields CDR1 GTSNPN and CDR2 SVGIG (reference sequence). Trimming left V 2 bases short and J 7 bases short, with 18 bases between. The CDR3 reads CAWSPPGRKRNEQFF. As DNA, the CDR3 is TGTGCCTGGAGTCCACCAGGGAGGAAGCGGAATGAGCAGTTCTTC.

The V call is TRBV2, the J call TRBJ2-7; D is unclear. The V gene lost 1 base and the J gene lost 3 bases, with 4 bases spanning the gap. This CDR3 spans 12 amino acids. Germline V gene data show CDR1 as SNHLY and CDR2 as FYNNEI. The CDR3: CASSEGVYEQYF. CDR3 in DNA: TGTGCCAGCAGTGAAGGGGTCTACGAGCAGTACTTC. Drawing the rest from reference TRBV2 and TRBJ2-7, the complete variable domain is EPEVTQTPSHQVTQMGQEVILRCVPISNHLYFYWYRQILGQKVEFLVSFYNNEISEKSEIFDDQFSVERPDGSNFTLKIRSTKLEDSAMYFCASSEGVYEQYFGPGTRLTVT.

This CDR3 is CYVGQGSTEAFF. The CDR3 bases are TGTTACGTAGGACAGGGTAGTACTGAAGCTTTCTTT. V is TRBV7-2 and J is TRBJ1-1; 8 nucleotides agree with TRBD1. The CDR3 consists of 12 residues. Germline CDR1 is SGHTA and CDR2 is FQGNSA. Variable domain in full (rest from reference TRBV7-2 and TRBJ1-1): GAGVSQSPSNKVTEKGKDVELRCDPISGHTALYWYRQSLGQGLEFLIYFQGNSAPDKSGLPSDRFSAERTGGSVSTLTIQRTQQEDSAVYLCYVGQGSTEAFFGQGTRLTVV.

The chain joins TRBV18 to TRBJ2-5; D remains unclear. V gave up 5 bases and J gave up 0 bases, with 10 bases separating them. Per the germline V gene, CDR1 is KGHSH and CDR2 is LQKENI. CDR3 length equals 14 residues. CDR3 region: CASSSRNDQETQYF. The DNA for the CDR3 is TGTGCCAGCTCAAGCCGAAATGACCAAGAGACCCAGTACTTC.

This clone was detected only once. The gene calls are TRBV29-1 and TRBJ2-4, with 7 bases that match TRBD2. The germline V gene encodes CDR1 SQVTM and CDR2 ANQGSEA. V lost 7 bases, J lost 7 bases, and 4 bases stayed unmatched. CDR3 length: 11 residues. CDR3 residues: CSAGGGNIQYF. CDR3 bases: TGCAGCGCTGGGGGAGGGAACATTCAGTACTTC.

The chain combines TRBV4-1 with TRBJ2-4; D gene ambiguous. This CDR3 is built from 14 residues. The germline V gene has CDR1 MGHRA and CDR2 YSYEKL. V was pared by 1 base and J by 8 bases, with 12 bases between. CDR3 coding DNA: TGCGCCAGCAGCCAAGTAGGGCAGTGGGACATTCAGTACTTC. Protein sequence: CASSQVGQWDIQYF.

In this sample, this clone turned up a few times. The CDR3, as DNA: TGTGCCAGCAGCGTGGAAGGGGGCGCAACTAATGAAAAACTGTTTTTT. Amino acids: CASSVEGGATNEKLFF. The V call is TRBV9, the J call TRBJ1-4; 7 nucleotides line up with TRBD1. The junction had 4 bases not matched to a gene; V was cut back by 2 bases and J by 0 bases. There are 16 residues in the CDR3. Looked up from germline, CDR1 is SGDLS and CDR2 is YYNGEE.

The chain recombines TRBV28 with TRBJ2-7, with 10 bases fitting TRBD1. Trimming at V came to 11 bases and at J to 6 bases, leaving 10 bases not matched to a gene. This CDR3 comprises 13 residues. Germline assignment: CDR1 MDHEN and CDR2 SYDVKM. CDR3 nucleotides: TGTGCCTCGGGACAGGGGACATCTCGCGAGCAGTACTTC. Its protein product is CASGQGTSREQYF.

This chain links TRBV7-2 with TRBJ2-7; D might be TRBD1 (5 bases). V lost 5 bases and J 2 bases, leaving 7 bases between the germline ends. Germline CDR1 reads SGHTA; CDR2 reads FQGNSA. This CDR3 has 12 amino acids. CDR3 region: CASSRQTYEQYF. In DNA, the CDR3 is TGTGCCAGCAGCCGACAGACCTACGAGCAGTACTTC.

This clone was observed a handful of times. The chain is built from TRBV28 and TRBJ1-1, with D perhaps matching TRBD1 (6 bases). V lost 5 bases and J lost 7, with 20 bases in between. The CDR3 covers 15 residues. CDR1 is MDHEN, CDR2 SYDVKM, per germline. The CDR3 protein is CASSRFRDIVVEAFF. The CDR3 DNA follows: TGTGCCAGCAGTAGGTTCCGGGACATTGTCGTTGAAGCTTTCTTT.